The TCR beta chain under discussion was sequenced for a study of CD8+ T cells in alopecia areata. V was pared by 6 bases and J by 2 bases, with 3 bases of the junction left unmatched. CDR3 length: 13 residues. Germline CDR1 is SQVTM and CDR2 is ANQGSEA. Reverse transcription of extracted RNA yielded cDNA, which provided the sequencing template. The repertoire was sequenced with immunoSEQ multiplex PCR; TCRdb's copy has only in-frame clones and lacks some. The sample carries 200,000 or so clones, approximately 61% recorded once. The chain uses TRBV29-1 and TRBJ1-5, with 8 bases fitting TRBD1. This sample comprised CD4+ T cells sorted from blood, obtained at week 0. This TCR was recovered from a human donor with alopecia areata. DNA of the CDR3: TGCAGCGTCCTGGACAGGGGCAATCAGCCCCAGCATTTT. This gives the protein CSVLDRGNQPQHF.